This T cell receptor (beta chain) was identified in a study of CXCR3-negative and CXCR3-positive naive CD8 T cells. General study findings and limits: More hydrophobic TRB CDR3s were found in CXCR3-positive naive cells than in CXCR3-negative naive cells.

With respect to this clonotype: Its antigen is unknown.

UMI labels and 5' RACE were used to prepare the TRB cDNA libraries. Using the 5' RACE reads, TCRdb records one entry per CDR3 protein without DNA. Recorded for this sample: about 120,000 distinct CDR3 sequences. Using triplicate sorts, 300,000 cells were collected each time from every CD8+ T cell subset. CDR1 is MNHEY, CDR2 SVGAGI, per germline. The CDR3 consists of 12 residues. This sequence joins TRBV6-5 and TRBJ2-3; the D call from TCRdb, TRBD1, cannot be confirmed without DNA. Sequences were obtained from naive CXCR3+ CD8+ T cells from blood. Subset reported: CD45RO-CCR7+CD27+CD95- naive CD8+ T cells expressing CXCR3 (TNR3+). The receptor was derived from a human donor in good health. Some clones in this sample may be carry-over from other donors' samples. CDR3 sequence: CATTTGTDTQYF.